The present entry profiles one TCR beta chain with its context. The clone's antigen remains unknown. Within one base of it there is no much larger clone, and no base qualities were kept. The record originates from a study of siplizumab effects on memory and regulatory T cells (dated 2019 in TCRdb). For the wider study: The study examined how the anti-CD2 antibody siplizumab affects alloreactive T-cell subsets in allogeneic mixed lymphocyte reactions built from human PBMCs. The paper as a whole reports these results and caveats: Sequences below about 10^-5 frequency were poorly captured, so only a minor fraction of alloreactive clones could be mapped to unstimulated subsets. Siplizumab significantly lowered the cumulative frequency of alloreactive sequences that could be traced to unstimulated CD4+ memory T cells. In reactions with siplizumab, an average of around 70% of mappable alloreactive CD4+ clones were Treg-derived, compared with about 27% in control reactions. For roughly 75-95% of proliferating CD4+ or CD8+ clones, no naive or memory phenotype could be assigned. Compared with memory T cells, unstimulated naive T cells appeared more diverse, and naive cells seemed to make a substantial contribution to the alloresponse. The suppressive function of proliferating Tregs from siplizumab cultures was not functionally confirmed.

Sorted unstimulated T cells and proliferating T cells recovered from mixed lymphocyte reactions were subjected to TCRbeta CDR3 sequencing. Fresh whole blood from about eleven HLA-typed healthy donors served as the source for isolating PBMCs. Unstimulated CD4+ regulatory T cells were FACS-sorted to map the origin of alloreactive clones. The library was made by the immunoSEQ multiplex PCR assay. Roughly 10^5 TCR templates per sample were assayed on the deep sequencing platform. Genomic DNA extracted from sorted T cells was used for TCRbeta CDR3 sequencing. In the authors' own workflow: The R programming language was used for clonal analysis of TCRbeta CDR3 data. Comparing unstimulated samples against CFSE-low samples taken after the reaction was how alloreactive CD4+ and CD8+ clones were defined. By matching sequences to the repertoires of sorted unstimulated Treg and non-Treg cells, each alloreactive CD4+ clone was assigned a regulatory or non-regulatory origin. As stored in TCRdb, this immuneACCESS dataset retains in-frame rearrangements with V and J assigned. A fraction of the clones does not appear; measured against another copy, unresolved V genes explain less than half of the discrepancy, and the remainder lacks a known reason. The V and J calls and clone size were taken over from that table, and D and trimming were inferred from the DNA. The sample table contains 85,000 to 130,000 clones; only one count was recorded for about 90% of them. The ten largest account for roughly 0.78% of the sample.

The CDR3 runs 13 amino acids, cysteine and phenylalanine included. This entry keeps only the CDR3 DNA: 39 bases, framed from base 1. V is shortened by 5 bases, J by 0 bases, and the region joining them spans 5 bases. The CDR1 and CDR2 encoded by the germline V gene are MNHEY and SVGAGI. This clonotype was obtained from a human donor in good health. Rearrangement joined TRBV6-5 to TRBJ1-3; too little of a D gene remains to name it. Sequencing was done on a sample of Tregs sorted from blood. The DNA sequence follows: TGTGCCAGCAGTAGGAGCTCTGGAAACACCATATATTTT. This translates into CASSRSSGNTIYF.